These 32 T cell receptor beta chains share one sample of origin, sequenced in a study of T cell responses to AZD1222 COVID-19 vaccine. TCRdb keeps only in-frame clones here, not all; method: immunoSEQ multiplex PCR. The sample gives 90,000 to 120,000 clones, approximately 89% of which show up once; over 15% is in the top ten. The starting material was peripheral blood, obtained on day 0 of AZD1222 vaccination. Every receptor here comes from an adult in good health.

V usage is TRBV7-2 and J usage is TRBJ1-2, with D hard to call. The CDR3 runs 11 residues. CDR1 is SGHTA and CDR2 is FQGNSA in the germline V gene. The ends were cut back, 5 bases at V and 11 bases at J, with 12 bases in the middle. CDR3 bases: TGTGCCAGCAGCGCAACATGGGGTTACACCTTC. Translating it yields CASSATWGYTF.

The chain carries TRBV4-2 and TRBJ2-3, with a possible D match to TRBD2 (6 bases). The V gene lost 0 bases and the J gene lost 4 bases, with 14 bases spanning the gap. Germline assignment: CDR1 LGHNA and CDR2 YNFKEQ. The CDR3 totals 16 residues. The CDR3 DNA follows: TGTGCCAGCAGCCAAGACCCGACTAGTGGTTCAGATACGCAGTATTTT. The encoded protein is CASSQDPTSGSDTQYF.

This clone was counted a single time. This rearrangement joins TRBV5-5 to TRBJ1-1; TRBD1 might be the D (5 bases). V was clipped by 1 base and J by 7 bases, with 23 bases between them. This CDR3 comprises 17 residues. Germline values: CDR1 SGHKS, CDR2 YYEKEE (reference sequence). The CDR3 bases are TGTGCCAGCAGCTTGTCGAGGGTGGGGACTCGATTTGGTGAAGCTTTCTTT. It encodes CASSLSRVGTRFGEAFF.

To note about this clone: This sample includes further DNA sequences coding for the same CDR3. The V and J genes are TRBV27 and TRBJ2-1; D might be TRBD2 (7 bases). The CDR3 covers 14 residues. The V end was cut by 5 bases, the J end by 3 bases, with 11 bases between. The germline gives CDR1 MNHEY, CDR2 SMNVEV (reference sequence). In DNA, the CDR3 is TGTGCCAGCAGTGGGGGGGCGGGCTACAATGAGCAGTTCTTC. Its translation is CASSGGAGYNEQFF.

The chain uses TRBV11-3 and TRBJ1-1; TRBD1 matches at 7 bases. Germline V lookup: CDR1 SGHNT, CDR2 YENEEA. CDR3 size: 14 residues. The V segment lost 3 bases and the J segment 6 bases; nucleotides outside the gene matches: 7. The CDR3, as DNA: TGTGCCAGCAGCTTGGTCACAGGGGACCCTGAAGCTTTCTTT. It translates to CASSLVTGDPEAFF.

This clone was picked up one time. This sequence joins TRBV7-8 and TRBJ2-5; 8 nucleotides match TRBD2. Germline CDR1 SGHVS, CDR2 FQNEAQ. The CDR3 is 16 amino acids. The trim removed 2 bases at V and 4 bases at J, leaving 9 bases unmatched. CDR3 in amino acids: CASSLPRLARRETQYF. In nucleotides, the CDR3 is TGTGCCAGCAGCTTACCCCGACTAGCGCGTCGAGAGACCCAGTACTTC.

The chain recombines TRBV7-8 with TRBJ1-5; D is unresolved. The germline V gene encodes CDR1 SGHVS and CDR2 FQNEAQ. Trimming removed 5 bases from V and 1 base from J, with 18 bases in between. The CDR3 has 17 amino acids. The CDR3 region is CASSPYGDSDSNQPQHF. The CDR3 DNA sequence: TGTGCCAGCAGCCCGTACGGGGATTCGGACAGCAATCAGCCCCAGCATTTT. The whole variable domain, filled in from reference TRBV7-8 and TRBJ1-5, reads GAGVSQSPRYKVAKRGQDVALRCDPISGHVSLFWYQQALGQGPEFLTYFQNEAQLDKSGLPSDRFFAERPEGSVSTLKIQRTQQEDSAVYLCASSPYGDSDSNQPQHFGDGTRLSIL.

This CDR3 reads CASSWTSGVYNEQFF. The CDR3 DNA sequence: TGTGCCAGCAGCTGGACTAGCGGGGTCTACAATGAGCAGTTCTTC. V usage is TRBV7-3 and J usage is TRBJ2-1; 12 bases map to TRBD2. The CDR3 totals 15 residues. Germline V gene data show CDR1 as SGHTA and CDR2 as FQGTGA. Unmatched junction bases numbered 1, after V lost 4 bases and J lost 3 bases.

The chain links TRBV5-1 to TRBJ1-1, with D perhaps matching TRBD1 (6 bases). V gave up 5 bases and J gave up 1 base, with 12 bases separating them. Germline-derived CDR1 and CDR2 are SGHRS and YFSETQ. This CDR3 comprises 14 residues. Written as DNA, the CDR3 is TGCGCCAGCAGATCCCTGACAGGGAACACTGAAGCTTTCTTT. It yields the protein CASRSLTGNTEAFF.

The V call is TRBV5-1, the J call TRBJ1-2; no reliable D call. V was clipped by 3 bases and J by 9 bases, with 18 bases between them. This CDR3 region has 14 residues. Germline-derived CDR1 and CDR2 are SGHRS and YFSETQ. The DNA for the CDR3 is TGCGCCAGCAGCTCACTGGGAACTACATCCAGCTACACCTTC. Translated: CASSSLGTTSSYTF. The full variable domain, in which reference TRBV5-1 and TRBJ1-2 provide the parts outside the CDR3, is KAGVTQTPRYLIKTRGQQVTLSCSPISGHRSVSWYQQTPGQGLQFLFEYFSETQRNKGNFPGRFSGRQFSNSRSEMNVSTLELGDSALYLCASSSLGTTSSYTFGSGTRLTVV.

This clone was counted a few times. V usage is TRBV27 and J usage is TRBJ2-7; weak D call: TRBD1 (7 bases). Per germline, CDR1 MNHEY and CDR2 SMNVEV (reference sequence). The CDR3 consists of 15 residues. The V gene lost 6 bases and the J gene lost 4 bases, with 19 bases spanning the gap. The CDR3 loop reads CASSQGGRRAYEQYF. The CDR3 DNA follows: TGTGCCAGCAGCCAGGGGGGCCGAAGGGCTTACGAGCAGTACTTC.

The genes are TRBV11-2 and TRBJ1-1; 8 nucleotides match TRBD1. Germline loops: CDR1 SGHAT, CDR2 FQNNGV. J lost 2 bases, V lost 3 bases, and 17 bases had no gene match. This CDR3 contains 19 residues. The CDR3 coding sequence is TGTGCCAGCAGCTTCCCAGAGGTTGGTACAGGGGGTCTAAACACTGAAGCTTTCTTT. It is translated as CASSFPEVGTGGLNTEAFF.

This clone was picked up a small number of times. J is TRBJ1-2 and V is TRBV7-6; D unclear. CDR3 length: 13 residues. V lost 5 bases to trimming and J lost 5 bases, with 12 bases between them. Germline V gene data show CDR1 as SGHVS and CDR2 as FNYEAQ. Here the CDR3 reads CASSNGEGYGYTF. The CDR3 nucleotides read TGTGCCAGCAGCAACGGGGAGGGTTATGGCTACACCTTC.

The chain is built from TRBV5-1 and TRBJ2-1; TRBD1 or TRBD2 may be the D gene (5 bases each). This CDR3 has 15 amino acids. Trimming stripped 1 base from V and 5 bases from J, with 13 bases between. The germline V gene has CDR1 SGHRS and CDR2 YFSETQ. The CDR3 coding sequence is TGCGCCAGCAGCTTGCGTAGAGGGGTTGACAATGAGCAGTTCTTC. It is translated as CASSLRRGVDNEQFF.

As to this clone: The conserved phenylalanine or tryptophan normally closing the CDR3 is absent here, so this likely arose from a read error. The rearrangement links TRBV27 to TRBJ1-6, with D perhaps TRBD1 (6 bases). Germline V gene sequence: CDR1 MNHEY, CDR2 SMNVEV (reference sequence). CDR3 length equals 14 residues. V shed 5 bases and J shed 7 bases, with 12 bases lying between them. CDR3 nucleotide sequence: TGTGCCAGCAGTGCCATAACAGGGAATTCACCCCTCCACCTT. Its protein product is CASSAITGNSPLHL.

CDR3: CASSFEQARWDYGYTF. CDR3 DNA sequence: TGCGCCAGCAGCTTTGAGCAGGCTCGATGGGACTATGGCTACACCTTC. J is TRBJ1-2 and V is TRBV5-1; the D is unclear. CDR1 is SGHRS and CDR2 is YFSETQ in the germline V gene. With 2 bases removed from V and 3 bases from J, the gap between germline ends came to 17 bases. The CDR3 is made up of 16 amino acids.

V is TRBV30 and J is TRBJ1-2, with a possible D match to TRBD1 (5 bases). Trimming removed 0 bases from V and 5 bases from J, with 13 bases in between. Looked up from germline, CDR1 is GTSNPN and CDR2 is SVGIG (reference sequence). The CDR3 covers 14 residues. CDR3 sequence: CAWSVYRRRYGYTF. The CDR3, as DNA: TGTGCCTGGAGTGTTTACAGGCGGAGGTATGGCTACACCTTC.

The rearrangement links TRBV5-1 to TRBJ2-7; D gene unclear. Per the germline V gene, CDR1 is SGHRS and CDR2 is YFSETQ. This CDR3 comprises 15 residues. V was trimmed by 0 bases and J by 5 bases, leaving 15 bases between them. Here the CDR3 reads CASSLEGFMVDEQYF. The CDR3 DNA is TGCGCCAGCAGCTTGGAAGGGTTCATGGTCGACGAGCAGTACTTC.

This rearrangement joins TRBV12-3 or TRBV12-4 to TRBJ2-7; D may be TRBD1 (6 bases). The CDR3 is made up of 13 amino acids. The V end lost 6 bases, the J end lost 2 bases, and 11 bases lay between the germline ends. In DNA form, the CDR3 reads TGTGCCAGCAGCCCGGGACAAGCCTACGAGCAGTACTTC. Translating it yields CASSPGQAYEQYF.

The gene calls are TRBV5-4 and TRBJ1-2; weak D call: TRBD1 (5 bases). Per germline, CDR1 SGHNT and CDR2 YYREEE (reference sequence). Trimming left V 5 bases short and J 2 bases short, with 10 bases between. There are 13 residues in the CDR3. The CDR3 loop reads CASRLGGNYGYTF. The CDR3 DNA sequence: TGTGCCAGCAGGCTGGGGGGAAACTATGGCTACACCTTC.

The V and J genes are TRBV5-6 and TRBJ1-4, with D possibly being TRBD1 (5 bases). The CDR3 extends over 15 amino acids. Trimming removed 0 bases at V and 6 bases at J, with 12 bases between. Germline V gene lookup returns CDR1 SGHDT and CDR2 YYEEEE. CDR3 protein: CASSLVGRTDEKLFF. The CDR3 nucleotides read TGTGCCAGCAGCTTGGTGGGGCGAACGGATGAAAAACTGTTTTTT.

On this clone itself: Likely a read error: the CDR3 ends without its conserved phenylalanine or tryptophan. This chain links TRBV12-3 or TRBV12-4 with TRBJ1-6, with D hard to call. Trimming stripped 2 bases from V and 10 bases from J, with 6 bases between. The CDR3 consists of 12 residues. The CDR3 DNA reads as TGTGCCAGCAGTTTATCTCTGTCACCCCTCCACCTT. Its translation is CASSLSLSPLHL.

The chain employs TRBV9 and TRBJ1-5, with D tentatively TRBD1 (6 bases). Per the germline V gene, CDR1 is SGDLS and CDR2 is YYNGEE. The CDR3 extends over 15 amino acids. V lost 0 bases and J 5 bases, leaving 12 bases between the germline ends. The CDR3 nucleotides are TGTGCCAGCAGCGTAGAGCCGGGGGCCCATCAGCCCCAGCATTTT. Protein product: CASSVEPGAHQPQHF.

This clone was seen only once. The chain joins TRBV19 to TRBJ2-7, with a tentative D call TRBD2 (5 bases). V gave up 2 bases and J gave up 2 bases, with 7 bases separating them. Germline V CDR1 and CDR2: LNHDA, SQIVND (reference sequence). The CDR3 runs 13 residues. CDR3 sequence reads: CASSITRAYEQYF. The CDR3 bases are TGTGCCAGTAGTATAACGCGGGCCTACGAGCAGTACTTC.

The chain links TRBV5-1 to TRBJ2-5; possible D gene TRBD1, 6 bases. V was shortened by 4 bases and J by 1 base, with 11 bases between the two germline ends. The CDR3 is 14 residues long. The germline V gene encodes CDR1 SGHRS and CDR2 YFSETQ. The CDR3 nucleotides are TGCGCCAGCAGCCCGCAGGGGAGCCAAGAGACCCAGTACTTC. Its translation is CASSPQGSQETQYF.

The chain combines TRBV19 with TRBJ2-1; the D gene is possibly TRBD1 (5 bases). V was clipped by 10 bases and J by 0 bases, with 10 bases between them. The CDR3 covers 13 residues. Germline lookup yields CDR1 LNHDA and CDR2 SQIVND (reference sequence). For the CDR3, the DNA is TGTGCCACAGGGCCAAGCTCCTACAATGAGCAGTTCTTC. Translating it yields CATGPSSYNEQFF.

V gene TRBV7-9 combines with J gene TRBJ2-7, with D unclear. V was clipped by 8 bases and J by 1 base, with 3 bases between them. CDR3 size: 10 residues. CDR1 is SEHNR and CDR2 is FQNEAQ in the germline V gene (reference sequence). The CDR3 region has the DNA TGTGCCAGCGGGTCCTACGAGCAGTACTTC. This encodes CASGSYEQYF.

This clone was recorded once. The V call is TRBV6-5, the J call TRBJ1-2, with 9 bases matching TRBD1. This CDR3 spans 15 amino acids. After removal of 6 bases from V and 5 bases from J, the junction contained 10 bases not matched to a gene. Germline values: CDR1 MNHEY, CDR2 SVGAGI. This CDR3 reads CASSKLDRGHYGYTF. The CDR3 DNA follows: TGTGCCAGCAGCAAACTGGACAGGGGACATTATGGCTACACCTTC.

The V call is TRBV5-1, the J call TRBJ2-3; 13 nucleotides align to TRBD2. The J segment lost 2 bases and the V segment lost 5 bases, leaving 5 bases of the junction unmatched. Germline values: CDR1 SGHRS, CDR2 YFSETQ. The CDR3 is 16 residues long. The CDR3: CASRTGLAGDTDTQYF. CDR3 sequence (DNA): TGCGCCAGCAGGACCGGACTAGCGGGGGACACAGATACGCAGTATTTT.

The chain carries TRBV30 and TRBJ1-6; the D gene is possibly TRBD1 (5 bases). The CDR3 loop spans 13 amino acids. Germline V CDR1 and CDR2: GTSNPN, SVGIG (reference sequence). V dropped 2 bases and J dropped 9 bases, with 11 bases sitting between them. The CDR3: CAWSSGGSSPLHF. CDR3 coding DNA: TGTGCCTGGAGTTCCGGGGGTAGTTCACCCCTCCACTTT.

This chain connects TRBV19 to TRBJ1-2, with D perhaps matching TRBD1 (6 bases). The CDR3 totals 17 residues. Germline V CDR1 and CDR2: LNHDA, SQIVND (reference sequence). V was pared by 3 bases and J by 4 bases, with 21 bases between. The CDR3 loop reads CASSIGGLSRAIYGYTF. In DNA, the CDR3 is TGTGCCAGTAGTATTGGGGGCCTCTCCCGGGCCATCTATGGCTACACCTTC.

The rearrangement uses TRBV29-1 and TRBJ2-3, with unresolved D. In germline, CDR1 is SQVTM, CDR2 ANQGSEA. The V end was cut by 3 bases, the J end by 3 bases, with 10 bases between. This CDR3 contains 13 residues. The DNA for the CDR3 is TGCAGCGTTGACTCCCCGACAACAGATACGCAGTATTTT. As protein: CSVDSPTTDTQYF.